This T cell receptor (beta chain) was sequenced in a study of CD8+ T cells in alopecia areata. Study outcomes and limitations: Sequences from scalp samples also cover resident alphabeta T cells of normal skin. Patients showed less clear TCR sequence sharing than mice, possibly partly because of HLA diversity.

CDR1 and CDR2 from the germline V gene are SNHLY and FYNNEI. The ends lost 6 bases at V and 3 bases at J; junction bases unmatched: 4. The CDR3 length is 13 residues. It was cDNA, reverse transcribed from extracted RNA, that served as the sequencing template. Assay used: immunoSEQ multiplex PCR; TCRdb lists only in-frame clones, some missing. Of 120,000 or so clones listed, roughly three fifths are singletons. Comments on this clone: Its antigen is unidentified.

The receptor's source is a human donor with alopecia areata. Sequencing used CD4+ T cells sorted from blood, obtained at week 0. The chain carries TRBV2 and TRBJ1-1, with 7 bases matching TRBD1. Written as DNA, the CDR3 is TGTGCCAGCAGGACAGGGCGGGACACTGAAGCTTTCTTT. Its protein is CASRTGRDTEAFF.